This entry lists 8 T cell receptor beta chains sequenced from one sample in a study of blood T cell repertoires in COVID-19. Profiling relied on immunoSEQ multiplex PCR, and the TCRdb table lists in-frame clones only, not all of them. The data show 320,000 or so clones, 87% seen once. Sequenced input: PBMCs or T cells enriched from blood (not recorded which). The receptors shown here come from a young woman who had recovered from COVID-19.

V and J are TRBV28 and TRBJ2-1, with TRBD2 matching 7 bases. There are 15 residues in the CDR3. Germline V lookup: CDR1 MDHEN, CDR2 SYDVKM. Germline trimming cut 3 bases from V and 4 bases from J; bases unmatched to any gene: 6. The CDR3 loop reads CASSFRRGLYNEQFF. The DNA for the CDR3 is TGTGCCAGCAGTTTTAGGCGGGGGTTGTACAATGAGCAGTTCTTC.

The rearrangement uses TRBV18 and TRBJ1-2; 8 bases agree with TRBD1. This CDR3 contains 16 residues. Trimming removed 1 base from V and 4 bases from J; junction bases left unmatched: 8. The germline gives CDR1 KGHSH, CDR2 LQKENI. CDR3 region: CASSPLNDRGAYGYTF. CDR3 nucleotide sequence: TGTGCCAGCTCACCACTAAACGACAGGGGCGCCTATGGCTACACCTTC. Combining the CDR3 with reference TRBV18 and TRBJ1-2 gives the whole variable domain NAGVMQNPRHLVRRRGQEARLRCSPMKGHSHVYWYRQLPEEGLKFMVYLQKENIIDESGMPKERFSAEFPKEGPSILRIQQVVRGDSAAYFCASSPLNDRGAYGYTFGSGTRLTVV.

V gene TRBV28 combines with J gene TRBJ1-2; weak D call: TRBD1 (6 bases). Germline CDR1 reads MDHEN; CDR2 reads SYDVKM. V lost 3 bases and J 2 bases, leaving 10 bases between the germline ends. CDR3 length equals 14 residues. In DNA form, the CDR3 reads TGTGCCAGCAGTTTGCAGGGGTACAACTATGGCTACACCTTC. Amino acids: CASSLQGYNYGYTF.

The J gene is TRBJ1-1, the V gene TRBV5-1, with TRBD1 identical over 10 bases. The CDR3 consists of 14 residues. The V segment lost 6 bases and the J segment 11 bases; nucleotides outside the gene matches: 13. Looked up from germline, CDR1 is SGHRS and CDR2 is YFSETQ. CDR3 amino acids: CASKGTGASLRAFF. DNA of the CDR3: TGCGCCAGCAAGGGGACAGGGGCCTCCTTGAGGGCTTTCTTT.

The chain joins TRBV6-5 to TRBJ2-3; the match to TRBD1 covers 7 bases. Germline-derived CDR1 and CDR2 are MNHEY and SVGAGI. The CDR3 runs 15 residues. J gave up 6 bases and V 2 bases, and 8 bases lay outside the gene matches. CDR3 nucleotide sequence: TGTGCCAGCAGTTACATAGGGCAGGGGGTTGATACGCAGTATTTT. It translates to CASSYIGQGVDTQYF.

In its sample, this clone was seen a few times. J is TRBJ2-7 and V is TRBV7-9; D unresolved. Trimming took off 3 bases at V and 0 bases at J, with 6 bases between the two ends. CDR1 is SEHNR, CDR2 FQNEAQ, per germline (reference sequence). The CDR3 consists of 13 residues. This chain's CDR3 is CASSFKSSYEQYF. In DNA, the CDR3 is TGTGCCAGCAGCTTCAAGAGCTCCTACGAGCAGTACTTC.

The rearrangement uses TRBV5-5 and TRBJ2-7, with 9 positions matching TRBD1. Per germline, CDR1 SGHKS and CDR2 YYEKEE (reference sequence). The CDR3 covers 14 residues. Trimming cost V 0 bases and J 8 bases; bases outside gene matches: 6. CDR3: CASSLAPGQGQQYF. The DNA of the CDR3 is TGTGCCAGCAGCTTGGCCCCGGGACAGGGTCAGCAGTACTTC.

This rearrangement joins TRBV7-2 to TRBJ1-3; D perhaps matches TRBD1 (6 bases). The CDR3 is 15 amino acids. Trimming took off 2 bases at V and 3 bases at J, with 11 bases between the two ends. CDR1 and CDR2 (germline): SGHTA, FQGNSA. The chain's CDR3 is CASSLLGRGGNTIYF. The CDR3 nucleotides read TGTGCCAGCAGCTTATTGGGCAGGGGTGGAAACACCATATATTTT.